Detailed here is one TCR beta chain. This clone was seen once. Its recognized antigen is unknown. Base qualities were left out, and no much larger clone turns up one base away. The CDR3 regions of human TCRbeta chains were analyzed by immunosequencing. The source study handled its data this way. TCRs in the repertoires were compared against a reference library of SARS-CoV-2-specific TCRs that had been generated with the MIRA antigen-specificity platform. Breadth was defined as the fraction of unique TCRs that were SARS-CoV-2-associated, and depth was defined as the fraction of total T cells that were SARS-CoV-2-associated. Using the MIRA data, every spike-specific TCR was mapped to the spike region that the TCR reacted to and assigned to either a CD4 or a CD8 class. Log10-transformed breadth and depth values were compared by one-way ANOVA with Sidak's multiple comparisons tests. TCRdb took over this immuneACCESS table, retaining in-frame rearrangements with V and J assigned. Such tables are incomplete; in checked studies, under half of the missing clones stem from an unresolved V gene, and the remainder is unexplained. That table is the source of V, J and clone size, and D and trimming were worked out from the DNA. For this sample there are 150,000 or so clones; 88% appear just once. The ten largest clones capture less than 3.5% of the sample.

The record originates from a study of T cell responses to AZD1222 COVID-19 vaccine (dated by TCRdb to about 2021). In terms of the full investigation: AZD1222 recipients whose second dose came at about 4 weeks and those whose second dose came at about 12 weeks were combined into one group, since spike-specific TCR depth and breadth did not differ between the two schedules. TCR sequencing was performed for 230 to 250 trial participants, of whom around 200 were given two doses of AZD1222 and 26 were given two doses of MenACWY control vaccine. Trial participants were enrolled by age into 18-55, 56-69 and 70-plus year subgroups, with roughly 150, 30 and 60 TCR-sequenced participants respectively. Study-wide conclusions, independent of this receptor: Conclusions about previously exposed vaccinees were limited because only six AZD1222 recipients were SARS-CoV-2 seropositive at baseline. Participants were mostly white British, with more females than males. The authors suggested clonal diversity may have been underestimated. A significant rise in spike-specific TCR breadth and depth was observed after two AZD1222 doses relative to day 0 and relative to MenACWY recipients. Reportedly, close to half of the unique spike-specific TCRs recognized epitopes lying outside the regions that are mutated in the B.1.351 and B.1.1.7 variants. The vaccine-associated CD4 TCRs covered the entire spike protein, and the dominant responses fell in regions 160-218 and 743-854. No day 14 peak-response samples were available, so repertoires were characterized only after the peak T cell response. The 56-69-year group was small, and its depth increase did not reach significance, likely because of low power.

The time point label of this sample denotes: baseline before first vaccination. Vaccinee samples were obtained from the UK trials COV001 and COV002, which included a single-blind randomized controlled phase 2/3 trial of AZD1222 (ChAdOx1 nCoV-19) in healthy adults. For TCRbeta chain sequencing, PBMC samples from trial participants were taken at day 0 and at day 28 after the second dose. Including the terminal cysteine and phenylalanine, the CDR3 comprises 13 residues. This entry keeps only the CDR3 DNA: 39 bases, framed from base 1. V is shortened by 5 bases, J by 8 bases, and the region joining them spans 10 bases. The germline V gene (reference sequence) yields SEHNR for CDR1 and FQNEAQ for CDR2.

The chain is assembled from TRBV7-9 and TRBJ1-6; TRBD1 might be the D gene, on 5 matching bases. This clonotype originated in an adult in good health. Here the sequenced sample was peripheral blood, taken on day 0 of AZD1222 vaccination. The CDR3 loop reads CASSPGDYSPLHF. The sequenced DNA is TGTGCCAGCAGCCCGGGGGATTATTCACCCCTCCACTTT.